What follows describes a single T cell receptor beta chain. This entry is derived from a study of blood T cell repertoires in COVID-19. On the study more broadly: Acute and convalescent COVID-19 specimens originated in the United States, Italy and Spain.

Trimming took off 8 bases at V and 6 bases at J, with 28 bases between the two ends. Germline-derived CDR1 and CDR2 are GTSNPN and SVGIG (reference sequence). The CDR3 is 16 residues long. Clones were read by immunoSEQ multiplex PCR, and TCRdb kept only the in-frame ones, dropping some. The repertoire holds about 140,000 clones, 75% to 85% seen once, with over 4% in the top ten. V and J are TRBV30 and TRBJ1-1, with D possibly TRBD1 on 5 matching bases. The receptor was isolated from a woman aged 80 or over with active or convalescent COVID-19. The sequenced material came from peripheral blood. The CDR3 DNA sequence: TGTGCCGAAACTTTAGTAAAAAGGGGTGGTTCTCCTGAAGCTTTCTTT. Protein: CAETLVKRGGSPEAFF.